The rows below give T cell receptor beta chains drawn from one sample of a study of beta chain features in type 1 diabetes. Assay: immunoSEQ multiplex PCR; the TCRdb copy retains only in-frame clones and omits some. The repertoire holds under 900,000 clones, with roughly 17% as singletons. Sample: naive CD4+ T cells from blood. Source of these receptors: a woman aged 18 to 35 in good health. The CDR3 runs from the conserved cysteine through the conserved F or W.

CASSAGTGSGGNTIYF	TRBV18	TRBJ1-3
CASSDPGNYNEQFF	TRBV25-1	TRBJ2-1
CASSFGDTEAFF	TRBV13	TRBJ1-1
CASSRPLGMGDTQYF	TRBV7-9	TRBJ2-3
CASSLEGGSNTGELFF	TRBV7-2	TRBJ2-2
CASSQFLAGGPETQYF	TRBV4-3	TRBJ2-5
CASSPGQGGAYEQYF	TRBV7-2	TRBJ2-7
CASSLRGRGRTQSNQPQHF	TRBV7-9	TRBJ1-5
CASSSPEGTGLGYEQYF	TRBV7-9	TRBJ2-7
CASSFIGVAGAYEQYF	TRBV11-2	TRBJ2-7
CASSFTGGLTYEQYF	TRBV7-2	TRBJ2-7
CASSLTGPNSPLHF	TRBV27	TRBJ1-6
CASSASQGRAYNEQFF	TRBV4-3	TRBJ2-1
CASSLGNYNEQFF	TRBV5-1	TRBJ2-1
CATTPPCEQYF	TRBV14	TRBJ2-7
CASWTGDANYGYTF	TRBV28	TRBJ1-2